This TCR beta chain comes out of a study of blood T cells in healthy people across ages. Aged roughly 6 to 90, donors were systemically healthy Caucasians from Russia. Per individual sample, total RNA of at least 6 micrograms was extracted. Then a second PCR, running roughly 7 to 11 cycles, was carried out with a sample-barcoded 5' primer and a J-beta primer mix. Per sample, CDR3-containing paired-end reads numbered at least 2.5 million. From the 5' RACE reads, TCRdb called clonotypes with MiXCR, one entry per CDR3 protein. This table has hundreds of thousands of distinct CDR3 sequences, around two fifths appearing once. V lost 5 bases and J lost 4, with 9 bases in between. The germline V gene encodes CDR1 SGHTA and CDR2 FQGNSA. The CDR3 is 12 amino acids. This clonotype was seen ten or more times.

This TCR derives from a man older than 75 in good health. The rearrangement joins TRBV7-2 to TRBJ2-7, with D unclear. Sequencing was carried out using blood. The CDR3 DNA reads TGTGCCAGCAGCCTATTGGGGTACGAGCAGTACTTC. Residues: CASSLLGYEQYF. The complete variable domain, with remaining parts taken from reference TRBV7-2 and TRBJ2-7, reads GAGVSQSPSNKVTEKGKDVELRCDPISGHTALYWYRQSLGQGLEFLIYFQGNSAPDKSGLPSDRFSAERTGGSVSTLTIQRTQQEDSAVYLCASSLLGYEQYFGPGTRLTVT.